This record covers a single T cell receptor (beta chain). These data originate in a study of T-cell memory formation after mild COVID-19. Study as a whole: Largely, TCR clusters stayed within a single donor.

TCRdb re-derived calls from the 5' RACE reads in MiXCR, one entry per CDR3 protein. The table has roughly 550,000 distinct CDR3 sequences, around 21% seen once. The J segment lost 6 bases and the V segment lost 5 bases, leaving 9 bases of the junction unmatched. The CDR3 runs 15 residues. Germline lookup yields CDR1 SEHNR and CDR2 FQNEAQ (reference sequence). The rearrangement links TRBV7-9 to TRBJ2-2; 7 positions agree with TRBD2. The receptor was derived from an adult woman who had mild COVID-19 (a few samples of this study predate the infection). Cell type and time point are not known. The sample was PBMCs or a T cell subset sorted from them (not recorded which). In nucleotides, the CDR3 is TGTGCCAGCAGCCCCAAGGCAGGGAGGGCCGGGGAGCTGTTTTTT. Translation gives CASSPKAGRAGELFF.